The rows below give T cell receptor beta chains drawn from one sample of a study of cytomegalovirus exposure and HLA in healthy donors. Method: immunoSEQ multiplex PCR; TCRdb's copy keeps in-frame clones and lacks some. The repertoire has over 250,000 clones, approximately 83% of them found once; the top ten carry roughly 1%. Sequencing was done on a sample of PBMCs. Every receptor here comes from a woman between 18 and 29 years old in good health and CMV-seronegative. Each CDR3 is given with its conserved first and last residue. The order of the fields is clone size, V gene, CDR3 protein. The size field is filled for only some rows; it gives once, few, many or a size class.

. | TRBV5-1 | CASRLSGVSPGYTF
. | TRBV7-2 | CASSLGKGTGYNSPLHF
. | TRBV14 | CASSPRLGTGASYEQYF
. | TRBV25-1 | CASSEYIRDGYTF
once | TRBV19 | CASSISSGGMSDTQYF
once | TRBV30 | CAWKRGGYGYTF
few | TRBV29-1 | CSVEDGGRSSGNTIYF
. | TRBV28 | CASSGTGRGNQPQHF
once | TRBV6-5 | CASSYRGTGGYGYTF
. | TRBV5-1 | CASGADMNTEAFF
. | TRBV15 | CATSRDVSNNEQFF
few | TRBV6-5 | CASSLGQVNQPQHF
once | TRBV9 | CASSVYQGTDTQYF
. | TRBV11-3 | CASSPGLDYSTDTQYF
. | TRBV7-9 | CASKRHVTDTQYF
. | TRBV28 | CASSTRLAGGRNNEQFF
. | TRBV27 | CASSLYSGGNTGELFF
. | TRBV7-9 | CASSLRGQGEKLFF